A selection of T cell receptor beta chains follows, all from one sample in a study of technical replicates of blood from a handful of donors. Data came from immunoSEQ multiplex PCR; TCRdb stores just in-frame clones and leaves some out. This table holds some 50,000 clones, 94% found once. Sequencing input: T cells isolated from PBMCs. The source is a human donor in good health. CDR3s include the opening cysteine and the closing phenylalanine or tryptophan. D genes are given only for firm matches. Size is omitted from some rows. Given values are once, few, many or a class for expanded clones.

-	-	TRBJ1-1	TRBV7-3	TGTGCCAGCAGCTTAACCCTGGGAGAGAACACTGAAGCTTTCTTT	CASSLTLGENTEAFF
-	TRBD2	TRBJ2-3	TRBV5-1	TGCGCCAGCAGCCGAAAGGGGACTAGCGGAAGCACAGATACGCAGTATTTT	CASSRKGTSGSTDTQYF
-	TRBD2	TRBJ2-2	TRBV7-9	TGTGCCGGCGCGGGGGATGGGAGCACCGGGGAGCTGTTTTTT	CAGAGDGSTGELFF
-	-	TRBJ1-1	TRBV15	TGTGCCACCAGCAGAGCCTACTTGAACACTGAAGCTTTCTTT	CATSRAYLNTEAFF
-	TRBD2	TRBJ2-7	TRBV11-2	TGTGCCAGCAGCCCAGAACCGGGGGGATACGAGCAGTACTTC	CASSPEPGGYEQYF
-	-	TRBJ1-6	TRBV9	TGTGCCAGCAGCGTAGACAACAGTCCTTCGACCCTCCACTTT	CASSVDNSPSTLHF
-	TRBD1	TRBJ1-5	TRBV11-2	TGTGCCAGCAGCTTAGGGGACAGGCGGTACCAGCCCCAGCATTTT	CASSLGDRRYQPQHF
-	-	TRBJ2-1	TRBV6-5	TGTGCCAGCAGTTACGGACCGGGAGTTTCGGATGAGCAGTTCTTC	CASSYGPGVSDEQFF
-	TRBD1	TRBJ1-1	TRBV7-9	TGTGCCAGCAGCTTGACAGGGTACACTGAAGCTTTCTTT	CASSLTGYTEAFF
-	-	TRBJ1-2	TRBV5-1	TGCGCCAGCAGCTTGTTCGGGTATGGCTACACCTTC	CASSLFGYGYTF
once	-	TRBJ1-6	TRBV5-1	TGCGCCAGCAGCCCAAAGGAGGGTAATTCACCCCTCCACTTT	CASSPKEGNSPLHF